This TCR beta chain appears in the sequencing data of a study of early T cells in non-severe SARS-CoV-2 infection. Study information: The chains were unpaired, and the sequenced material was bulk RNA from unsorted whole blood.

Germline V gives CDR1 DFQATT, CDR2 SNEGSKA (reference sequence). V shed 0 bases and J shed 7 bases, with 7 bases lying between them. This CDR3 is 11 amino acids long. Study-level results: Clonotype matching in VDJdb favored anti-spike CD8 responses and did not capture private and CD4 specificities.

This clonotype was recorded a few times. No antigen is known for it. Individual cDNA molecules carried attached unique molecular identifiers. TCRdb itself ran the 5' RACE reads through MiXCR, one entry per CDR3 protein. The profile shows around 25,000 distinct CDR3 sequences, approximately 3.9% of them singletons. This receptor was identified in an adult who was a healthcare worker with PCR-confirmed SARS-CoV-2 infection or an uninfected control (not recorded which). The sample comprised whole blood. The chain combines TRBV20-1 with TRBJ2-7; D not certain. CDR3 coding DNA: TGCAGTGCTAGAGATTTGGCTGAGCAGTACTTC. It specifies CSARDLAEQYF.